Below are 29 T cell receptor beta chains sequenced from a single sample in a study of blood T cells in healthy people across ages. Together with a sample-barcoded 5' primer, a J-beta primer mix was included in a second PCR lasting roughly 6 to 12 cycles. TCRdb reanalysed the 5' RACE reads using MiXCR and keeps one entry per CDR3 protein. The sample has around 1,500,000 distinct CDR3 sequences, roughly 28% seen once. What was sequenced was blood. The source of these receptors is a woman aged 25 to 39 in good health.

The rearrangement links TRBV18 to TRBJ1-5, with a tentative D call TRBD1 (5 bases). Trimming stripped 2 bases from V and 4 bases from J, with 9 bases between. Germline CDR1 and CDR2: KGHSH and LQKENI. The CDR3 runs to 14 residues. CDR3 DNA: TGTGCCAGCTCACCAGAGGGGAGGAATCAGCCCCAGCATTTT. It translates to CASSPEGRNQPQHF.

The sample holds a few counts of this clonotype. This sequence joins TRBV2 and TRBJ2-6; 7 bases match TRBD2. This CDR3 is 18 amino acids long. V shed 2 bases and J 0 bases; nucleotides not matched to a gene: 7. Per the germline V gene, CDR1 is SNHLY and CDR2 is FYNNEI. The CDR3 sequence: CASSESRGGVSGANVLTF. As DNA, the CDR3 is TGTGCCAGCAGTGAAAGTCGCGGGGGAGTCTCTGGGGCCAACGTCCTGACTTTC.

This clonotype came up a few times. The chain joins TRBV24-1 to TRBJ2-1; the D is unclear. The length of the CDR3 is 13 residues. Germline values: CDR1 KGHDR, CDR2 SFDVKD. V lost 4 bases, J lost 9 bases, and 12 bases lay in between. DNA of the CDR3: TGTGCCACCAGTGACCGGTGGAGAGGTGAGCAGTTCTTC. It encodes CATSDRWRGEQFF.

This clonotype has more than one count but fewer than ten. The V gene is TRBV3-1, the J gene TRBJ2-7; TRBD2 matches 8 bases. Germline CDR1 and CDR2: LGHDT and YNNKEL (reference sequence). The CDR3 contains 16 residues. The J segment lost 0 bases and the V segment lost 1 base, leaving 5 bases of the junction unmatched. In nucleotides, the CDR3 is TGTGCCAGCAGCCAAGGCCGCGGGGGGTTCTCCTACGAGCAGTACTTC. Translation: CASSQGRGGFSYEQYF.

The gene calls are TRBV9 and TRBJ1-1; D unresolved. Germline CDR1 is SGDLS and CDR2 is YYNGEE. Trimming removed 0 bases from V and 8 bases from J, with 17 bases in between. The CDR3 contains 15 residues. In DNA form, the CDR3 reads TGTGCCAGCAGCGTAGCTCCAGGACCTCCTATAGAAGCTTTCTTT. Its protein product is CASSVAPGPPIEAFF. Full variable domain (missing parts from reference TRBV9 and TRBJ1-1): DSGVTQTPKHLITATGQRVTLRCSPRSGDLSVYWYQQSLDQGLQFLIQYYNGEERAKGNILERFSAQQFPDLHSELNLSSLELGDSALYFCASSVAPGPPIEAFFGQGTRLTVV.

This clonotype turned up a few times. The DNA of the CDR3 is TGTGCCAGCAGTTTATCGAGGCTAGATCGGGGGGAGACCCAGTACTTC. The encoded protein is CASSLSRLDRGETQYF. J is TRBJ2-5 and V is TRBV27; D is perhaps TRBD2 (6 bases). V lost 0 bases and J 5 bases, leaving 16 bases between the germline ends. The CDR3 is 16 residues long. Looked up from germline, CDR1 is MNHEY and CDR2 is SMNVEV (reference sequence).

This clonotype was detected ten times or more. The chain combines TRBV10-3 with TRBJ2-5; 12 nucleotides agree with TRBD2. From germline, CDR1 is ENHRY and CDR2 SYGVKD. There are 15 residues in the CDR3. Trimming cost V 4 bases and J 4 bases; bases outside gene matches: 4. This CDR3 is CAISALAGGLETQYF. CDR3 coding DNA: TGTGCCATCAGTGCACTAGCGGGAGGTTTAGAGACCCAGTACTTC.

Concerning this clonotype: This could be a read error, since a much larger clone is one nucleotide away. The V call is TRBV24-1, the J call TRBJ2-1; D gene unclear. Trimming shortened V by 2 bases and J by 8 bases, and 3 bases separated the two germline ends. CDR1 is KGHDR, CDR2 SFDVKD, per germline. The CDR3 contains 11 residues. Here the CDR3 DNA reads TGTGCCACCAGTGATTGGCATGAGCAGTTCTTC. This encodes CATSDWHEQFF.

This clonotype was found many times. V gene TRBV11-2 combines with J gene TRBJ1-2; D is perhaps TRBD1 (6 bases). Germline CDR1 SGHAT, CDR2 FQNNGV. The V gene lost 3 bases and the J gene lost 0 bases, with 11 bases spanning the gap. This CDR3 comprises 15 residues. The CDR3 here is CASSFGGPANYGYTF. The CDR3 nucleotides are TGTGCCAGCAGCTTTGGGGGGCCAGCTAACTATGGCTACACCTTC. Combining the CDR3 with reference TRBV11-2 and TRBJ1-2 gives the whole variable domain EAGVAQSPRYKIIEKRQSVAFWCNPISGHATLYWYQQILGQGPKLLIQFQNNGVVDDSQLPKDRFSAERLKGVDSTLKIQPAKLEDSAVYLCASSFGGPANYGYTFGSGTRLTVV.

The chain carries TRBV29-1 and TRBJ2-7; 11 nucleotides align to TRBD1. The V segment lost 7 bases and the J segment 5 bases; nucleotides outside the gene matches: 7. There are 13 residues in the CDR3. The germline V gene encodes CDR1 SQVTM and CDR2 ANQGSEA. The CDR3 DNA sequence: TGCAGCGCACCGGGACAGGGGGTCCACGAGCAGTACTTC. It yields the protein CSAPGQGVHEQYF.

This clonotype was counted a few times. The rearrangement joins TRBV7-9 to TRBJ2-7, with a possible D match to TRBD1 (5 bases). Germline-derived CDR1 and CDR2 are SEHNR and FQNEAQ (reference sequence). V lost 4 bases and J 5 bases, leaving 12 bases between the germline ends. The CDR3 spans 13 residues. For the CDR3, the DNA is TGTGCCAGCAGCTCAGACCAGGGAAACGAGCAGTACTTC. Translated: CASSSDQGNEQYF. The variable domain in full, with the rest retrieved from reference TRBV7-9 and TRBJ2-7, is DTGVSQNPRHKITKRGQNVTFRCDPISEHNRLYWYRQTLGQGPEFLTYFQNEAQLEKSRLLSDRFSAERPKGSFSTLEIQRTEQGDSAMYLCASSSDQGNEQYFGPGTRLTVT.

This CDR3 is CASSRFERSDTQYF. The CDR3 DNA reads as TGTGCCAGCAGTCGCTTCGAGAGATCAGATACGCAGTATTTT. The gene calls are TRBV28 and TRBJ2-3; D is unclear. Trimming stripped 5 bases from V and 4 bases from J, with 13 bases between. Per germline, CDR1 MDHEN and CDR2 SYDVKM. This CDR3 has 14 residues. The entire variable domain, with the rest obtained from reference TRBV28 and TRBJ2-3, is as follows: DVKVTQSSRYLVKRTGEKVFLECVQDMDHENMFWYRQDPGLGLRLIYFSYDVKMKEKGDIPEGYSVSREKKERFSLILESASTNQTSMYLCASSRFERSDTQYFGPGTRLTVL.

CDR3 sequence (DNA): TGTGCCAGCCGATATCGGGGGGGCAAACTGTTTTTT. Its translation is CASRYRGGKLFF. The chain is built from TRBV6-5 and TRBJ1-4; weak D call: TRBD1 (6 bases). Germline CDR1 and CDR2: MNHEY and SVGAGI. The CDR3 consists of 12 residues. The V end was cut by 8 bases, the J end by 11 bases, with 15 bases between.

This clonotype has just one count. V is TRBV10-3 and J is TRBJ1-4; D is unresolved. There are 13 residues in the CDR3. The germline V gene encodes CDR1 ENHRY and CDR2 SYGVKD. Trimming took off 0 bases at V and 12 bases at J, with 11 bases between the two ends. The CDR3 DNA follows: TGTGCCATCAGTGAGTCAACAGACTTCGAACTGTTTTTT. It translates to CAISESTDFELFF.

The chain couples TRBV2 to TRBJ2-2, with D possibly being TRBD2 (6 bases). The V end lost 8 bases, the J end lost 5 bases, and 15 bases lay between the germline ends. The CDR3 length is 14 residues. The germline V gene encodes CDR1 SNHLY and CDR2 FYNNEI. CDR3 loop: CASGSTSGTGELFF. In DNA form, the CDR3 reads TGTGCCAGCGGCTCGACTAGTGGTACCGGGGAGCTGTTTTTT.

The chain carries TRBV20-1 and TRBJ2-7, with 7 nucleotides matching TRBD2. Germline V gene sequence: CDR1 DFQATT, CDR2 SNEGSKA (reference sequence). The CDR3 consists of 13 residues. V lost 4 bases and J lost 5; bases outside the gene matches: 8. The CDR3 bases are TGCAGTGCTACAGCGGGGTGGAGGCACGAGCAGTACTTC. Amino acid sequence: CSATAGWRHEQYF.

This clonotype was counted a few times. This sequence joins TRBV13 and TRBJ2-7, with D possibly TRBD2 on 7 matching bases. This CDR3 is built from 16 residues. V shed 5 bases and J shed 3 bases, with 20 bases lying between them. The germline CDR1 and CDR2 sequences are PRHDT and FYEKMQ (reference sequence). In DNA form, the CDR3 reads TGTGCCAGCAGCCTAGCGGCGGGCGGGGGCCTCTACGAGCAGTACTTC. Its protein is CASSLAAGGGLYEQYF.

This clonotype came up many times. The chain carries TRBV28 and TRBJ2-7; TRBD2 might be the D (5 bases). The V end was cut by 2 bases, the J end by 3 bases, with 14 bases between. CDR3 length: 15 amino acids. Germline-derived CDR1 and CDR2 are MDHEN and SYDVKM. CDR3 in amino acids: CASSLPEGSHYEQYF. Here the CDR3 DNA reads TGTGCCAGCAGTTTACCCGAGGGAAGTCACTACGAGCAGTACTTC.

The CDR3 sequence: CASSRGGPSSYNEQFF. CDR3 in DNA: TGTGCCAGCAGTCGCGGGGGGCCAAGCTCCTACAATGAGCAGTTCTTC. The chain links TRBV5-4 to TRBJ2-1; 8 bases are shared with TRBD2. The CDR3 totals 16 residues. Unmatched junction bases numbered 7, after V lost 5 bases and J lost 0 bases. In germline, CDR1 is SGHNT, CDR2 YYREEE (reference sequence).

The V and J genes are TRBV4-1 and TRBJ2-4; 9 nucleotides match TRBD1. The assigned J gene may be wrong: the sequence end matches TRBJ2-7 better. The CDR3 sequence is 16 residues long. Per germline, CDR1 MGHRA and CDR2 YSYEKL. The CDR3 sequence: CASSQDPPGQGNEQYF. CDR3 bases: TGCGCCAGCAGCCAAGACCCCCCGGGACAGGGTAACGAGCAGTACTTC.

This rearrangement joins TRBV28 to TRBJ2-7; D is uncertain. The length of the CDR3 is 14 residues. The V gene's germline CDR1 is MDHEN and CDR2 SYDVKM. Trimming stripped 3 bases from V and 4 bases from J, with 13 bases between. The CDR3 region has the DNA TGTGCCAGCAGTTTCCCCAGGCCCCCATACGAGCAGTACTTC. It codes for CASSFPRPPYEQYF.

The rearrangement joins TRBV27 to TRBJ1-5; D is uncertain. Germline-derived CDR1 and CDR2 are MNHEY and SMNVEV (reference sequence). This CDR3 has 13 residues. V gave up 1 base and J gave up 12 bases, with 13 bases separating them. The CDR3 bases are TGTGCCAGCAGTTTATTAGCTGGGCAGGACCAGCATTTT. The encoded protein is CASSLLAGQDQHF.

Only a few counts were recorded for this clonotype. The chain links TRBV9 to TRBJ2-5; D not resolved. Germline CDR1 reads SGDLS; CDR2 reads YYNGEE. The V end was cut by 3 bases, the J end by 11 bases, with 20 bases between. The CDR3 is 14 residues long. The CDR3 coding sequence is TGTGCCAGCAGCGGATCGATTGTGGGAAGTGAGCAGTACTTC. It codes for CASSGSIVGSEQYF.

This clonotype was seen a single time. The gene calls are TRBV10-2 and TRBJ2-1; 9 nucleotides agree with TRBD2. After removal of 6 bases from V and 10 bases from J, the junction contained 10 bases not matched to a gene. CDR3 length: 14 amino acids. Looked up from germline, CDR1 is WSHSY and CDR2 is SAAADI. The CDR3: CASREAGGTSEQFF. The CDR3 DNA follows: TGCGCCAGCAGGGAAGCGGGAGGAACCTCGGAGCAGTTCTTC.

This clonotype has just one count. The CDR3 protein is CSVPGPALNTEAFF. CDR3 bases: TGCAGCGTCCCTGGCCCAGCTTTGAACACTGAAGCTTTCTTT. The chain links TRBV29-1 to TRBJ1-1; no clear D. Trimming cost V 6 bases and J 0 bases, with 14 bases left between them. Germline V gene sequence: CDR1 SQVTM, CDR2 ANQGSEA. This CDR3 is built from 14 residues.

The J gene is TRBJ2-2, the V gene TRBV20-1, with D unclear. The CDR3 sequence is 14 residues long. The V gene lost 0 bases and the J gene lost 3 bases, with 8 bases spanning the gap. Looked up from germline, CDR1 is DFQATT and CDR2 is SNEGSKA (reference sequence). This CDR3 reads CSARDSSHTGELFF. The DNA of the CDR3 is TGCAGTGCTAGAGATTCCTCCCACACCGGGGAGCTGTTTTTT.

This clonotype showed up just a few times. The chain has TRBV2 and TRBJ2-7; no clear D. The CDR3 is 15 amino acids. The germline CDR1 and CDR2 sequences are SNHLY and FYNNEI. V was cut by 1 base and J by 0 bases, with 10 bases left in between. CDR3 protein: CASSEGPLSSYEQYF. The DNA of the CDR3 is TGTGCCAGCAGTGAAGGGCCCCTGAGCTCCTACGAGCAGTACTTC.

This clonotype has only a few counts. The chain has TRBV5-1 and TRBJ2-7; the match to TRBD1 covers 9 bases. The CDR3 consists of 16 residues. Germline V lookup: CDR1 SGHRS, CDR2 YFSETQ. V lost 7 bases and J lost 7; bases outside the gene matches: 18. CDR3 region: CASHPAGHTGGREQYF. DNA of the CDR3: TGCGCCAGCCACCCAGCGGGTCACACAGGGGGCCGGGAGCAGTACTTC.

The V and J genes are TRBV21-1 and TRBJ2-5; the table names TRBD1, a call not compared with the DNA. TRBV21-1 is described as a pseudogene. The CDR3 consists of 14 residues. For the CDR3, the DNA is TGTGCCAGCCGGAGAGGGGACCACCTAGAGACCCAGTACTTC. Amino acids: CASRRGDHLETQYF.